A single sample gave rise to the 3 T cell receptor beta chains below, sequenced in a study of shared clonotypes between healthy human individuals. Repertoires were generated with immunoSEQ multiplex PCR, while TCRdb's copy carries only in-frame clones and drops some. The table includes some 2,500,000 clones, roughly 90% detected once. Sequences were obtained from naive CD4+ T cells from PBMCs. Indicated subset: CD45RA+ positively selected. The receptors here all came from a man between 18 and 35 years old in good health. Some clones in this sample may be carry-over from other donors' samples.

This rearrangement joins TRBV19 to TRBJ1-1, with D maybe TRBD1 (6 bases). Germline V CDR1 and CDR2: LNHDA, SQIVND (reference sequence). The CDR3 spans 14 residues. Trimming shortened V by 6 bases and J by 2 bases, and 13 bases separated the two germline ends. The CDR3 DNA reads TGTGCCAGTAGGGGTAGGGGGGCCAACACTGAAGCTTTCTTT. Protein product: CASRGRGANTEAFF.

This clone has a single count. This chain connects TRBV5-4 to TRBJ2-3, with a tentative D call TRBD2 (6 bases). V lost 4 bases, J lost 0 bases, and 12 bases lay in between. Germline V CDR1 and CDR2: SGHNT, YYREEE (reference sequence). The CDR3 is made up of 15 amino acids. DNA for the CDR3: TGTGCCAGCAGCGGAGCCGGGACTAGCACAGATACGCAGTATTTT. As protein: CASSGAGTSTDTQYF. The entire variable domain, with the rest obtained from reference TRBV5-4 and TRBJ2-3, is as follows: ETGVTQSPTHLIKTRGQQVTLRCSSQSGHNTVSWYQQALGQGPQFIFQYYREEENGRGNFPPRFSGLQFPNYSSELNVNALELDDSALYLCASSGAGTSTDTQYFGPGTRLTVL.

V gene TRBV23-1 combines with J gene TRBJ2-7, with D unclear. TRBV23-1 is treated as an ORF (open reading frame) with a function not yet certain. With 1 base removed from V and 3 bases from J, the gap between germline ends came to 19 bases. The CDR3 is 17 amino acids. The CDR3 nucleotides are TGCGCCAGCAGTCAATTCTCCGTTCATCCCGCGGTCTACGAGCAGTACTTC. Translating gives CASSQFSVHPAVYEQYF.